This TCR beta chain was profiled in a study of T cells after yellow fever vaccination. V was trimmed by 4 bases and J by 5 bases, leaving 15 bases between them. The germline gives CDR1 SGHRS, CDR2 YFSETQ. This CDR3 spans 15 amino acids. MiXCR, run by TCRdb on the 5' RACE reads, gives a single entry per CDR3 protein. The sample yields around 350,000 distinct CDR3 sequences, roughly 10% seen once. This TCR was sampled from a man younger than 35 who received the YFV17D yellow fever vaccine. The starting material was PBMCs, obtained on the day of the first yellow fever vaccination. V gene TRBV5-1 combines with J gene TRBJ1-4; unclear D gene. In nucleotides, the CDR3 is TGCGCCAGCAGCCCCTACCCCAGTCGGAATGAAAAACTGTTTTTT. Encoded protein: CASSPYPSRNEKLFF.